The present T cell receptor (beta chain) was sequenced within a study of long-term antiretroviral therapy in people with HIV. Study background: The 2015 immediate-ART recommendation came about a decade after the earliest samples.

Treatment for every participant with HIV took place in the United States. Study-wide points: At every time point, clones expanded before ART dominated the repertoire. It was not possible to obtain data on ART adherence, viral resistance or therapy changes.

Version v3.0 of the immunoSEQ assay was performed at survey level. Sequencing used immunoSEQ multiplex PCR; TCRdb keeps in-frame clones, though not all of them. The table has 30,000 to 35,000 clones, approximately 74% seen once; the top ten hold around 3.5%. Deletions cut 0 bases from V and 1 base from J, with 3 bases between. Germline V gives CDR1 SGHNT, CDR2 YENEEA. The CDR3 has 13 amino acids. Concerning this clone: What it binds is not known.

This clonotype originated in a man aged 50 to 59 with HIV. The chain is built from TRBV11-3 and TRBJ1-1; D ambiguous. The sequences come from unsorted PBMCs, collected 3 years after starting antiretroviral therapy. The CDR3 is CASSLERNTEAFF. In nucleotides, the CDR3 is TGTGCCAGCAGCTTAGAAAGGAACACTGAAGCTTTCTTT.